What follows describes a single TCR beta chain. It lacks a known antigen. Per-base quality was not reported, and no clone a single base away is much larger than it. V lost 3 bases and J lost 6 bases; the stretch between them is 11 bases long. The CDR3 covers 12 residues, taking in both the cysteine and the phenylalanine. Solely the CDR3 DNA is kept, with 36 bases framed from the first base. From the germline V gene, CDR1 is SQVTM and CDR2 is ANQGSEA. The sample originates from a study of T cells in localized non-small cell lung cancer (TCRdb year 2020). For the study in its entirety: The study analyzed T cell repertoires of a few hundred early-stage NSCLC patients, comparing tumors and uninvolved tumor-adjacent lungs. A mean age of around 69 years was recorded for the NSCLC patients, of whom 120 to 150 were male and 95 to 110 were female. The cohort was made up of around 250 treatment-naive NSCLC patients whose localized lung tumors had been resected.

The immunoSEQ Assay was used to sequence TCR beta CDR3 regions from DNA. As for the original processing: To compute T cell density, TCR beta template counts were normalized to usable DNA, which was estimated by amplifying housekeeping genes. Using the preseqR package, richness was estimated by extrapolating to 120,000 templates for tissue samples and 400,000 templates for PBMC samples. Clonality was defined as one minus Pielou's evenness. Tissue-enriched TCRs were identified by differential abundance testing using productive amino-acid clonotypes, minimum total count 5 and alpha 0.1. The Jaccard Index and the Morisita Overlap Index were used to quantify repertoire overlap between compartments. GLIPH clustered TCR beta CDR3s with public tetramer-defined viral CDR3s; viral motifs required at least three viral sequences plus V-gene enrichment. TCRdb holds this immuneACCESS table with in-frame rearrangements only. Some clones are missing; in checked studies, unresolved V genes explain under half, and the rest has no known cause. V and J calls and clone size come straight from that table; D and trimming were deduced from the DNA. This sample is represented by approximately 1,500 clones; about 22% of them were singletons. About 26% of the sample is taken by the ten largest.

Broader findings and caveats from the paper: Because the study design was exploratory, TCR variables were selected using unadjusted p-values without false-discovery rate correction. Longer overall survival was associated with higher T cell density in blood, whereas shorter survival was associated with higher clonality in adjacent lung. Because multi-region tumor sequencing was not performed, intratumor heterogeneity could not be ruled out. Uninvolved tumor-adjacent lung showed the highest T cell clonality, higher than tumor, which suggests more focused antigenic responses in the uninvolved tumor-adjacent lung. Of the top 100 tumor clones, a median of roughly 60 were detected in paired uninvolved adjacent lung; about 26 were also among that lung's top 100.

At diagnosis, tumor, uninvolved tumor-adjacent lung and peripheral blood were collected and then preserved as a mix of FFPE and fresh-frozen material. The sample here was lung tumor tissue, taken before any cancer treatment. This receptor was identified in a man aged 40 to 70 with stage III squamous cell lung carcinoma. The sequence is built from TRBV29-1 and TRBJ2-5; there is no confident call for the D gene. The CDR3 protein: CSVDVVRQTQYF. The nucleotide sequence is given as TGCAGCGTTGATGTAGTTAGGCAGACCCAGTACTTC.